These 3 T cell receptor beta chains were all obtained from the same sample, sequenced in a study of cytomegalovirus exposure and HLA in healthy donors. Using immunoSEQ multiplex PCR, the repertoire was profiled, and TCRdb retains in-frame clones only, with some absent. The sample holds 130,000 to 150,000 clones, just under 90% seen once. The sample taken for sequencing was PBMCs. The receptors were sampled from a woman aged 25-40 years in good health and CMV-seropositive.

The J gene is TRBJ2-1, the V gene TRBV7-8; 8 bases agree with TRBD2. The CDR3 extends over 16 amino acids. Trimming removed 1 base from V and 8 bases from J; junction bases left unmatched: 10. Per germline, CDR1 SGHVS and CDR2 FQNEAQ. CDR3 DNA: TGTGCCAGCAGCTTAGAGGCGGCGGGAGGTTACTATGAGCAGTTCTTC. Residues: CASSLEAAGGYYEQFF. Filled out from reference TRBV7-8 and TRBJ2-1, the complete variable domain reads GAGVSQSPRYKVAKRGQDVALRCDPISGHVSLFWYQQALGQGPEFLTYFQNEAQLDKSGLPSDRFFAERPEGSVSTLKIQRTQQEDSAVYLCASSLEAAGGYYEQFFGPGTRLTVL.

This chain links TRBV2 with TRBJ2-7, with D possibly matching TRBD1 (6 bases). The V gene's germline CDR1 is SNHLY and CDR2 FYNNEI. Deletions cut 7 bases from V and 5 bases from J, with 18 bases between. This CDR3 comprises 14 residues. The CDR3 sequence is CASTGLQGTHEQYF. CDR3 DNA: TGTGCCAGCACTGGTTTGCAGGGGACCCACGAGCAGTACTTC.

The CDR3 DNA reads as TGTGCCAGCAGTGTTACTAGCGGGGGGGCCTTTGATACGCAGTATTTT. Protein: CASSVTSGGAFDTQYF. The gene calls are TRBV6-1 and TRBJ2-3, with 13 bases fitting TRBD2. V trimming: 4 bases; J trimming: 6 bases; junction bases outside the gene matches: 7. The germline gives CDR1 MNHNS, CDR2 SASEGT. This CDR3 is 16 amino acids long.